A single T cell receptor beta chain is shown here with its context. Original methodology: Amplifying reference gene primers gave estimates of nucleated cell counts. Method: immunoSEQ multiplex PCR; TCRdb's copy keeps in-frame clones and lacks some. D and trimming come from the DNA, and the V and J calls and clone size come from that table. The sample records fewer than 250,000 clones, roughly nine tenths being singletons. This entry belongs to a study of blood T cell repertoires in COVID-19. About the research overall: From the United States, Italy and Spain came samples of acute and convalescent COVID-19. The cDNA or gDNA used as material had been derived from T cells, B-cell-depleted T cells, or PBMCs.

The germline V gene encodes CDR1 LGHDT and CDR2 YNNKEL (reference sequence). The CDR3 length is 15 residues. Trimming removed 0 bases from V and 4 bases from J, with 10 bases in between. Sequences were obtained from peripheral blood. The V gene is TRBV3-1 (or the pseudogene TRBV3-2), the J gene TRBJ2-1; D remains unclear. The clonotype comes from a woman aged 50 to 60 with acute or convalescent COVID-19. CDR3 amino acids: CASSQDSGHYNEQFF. In nucleotides, the CDR3 is TGTGCCAGCAGCCAAGATAGTGGGCATTACAATGAGCAGTTCTTC.